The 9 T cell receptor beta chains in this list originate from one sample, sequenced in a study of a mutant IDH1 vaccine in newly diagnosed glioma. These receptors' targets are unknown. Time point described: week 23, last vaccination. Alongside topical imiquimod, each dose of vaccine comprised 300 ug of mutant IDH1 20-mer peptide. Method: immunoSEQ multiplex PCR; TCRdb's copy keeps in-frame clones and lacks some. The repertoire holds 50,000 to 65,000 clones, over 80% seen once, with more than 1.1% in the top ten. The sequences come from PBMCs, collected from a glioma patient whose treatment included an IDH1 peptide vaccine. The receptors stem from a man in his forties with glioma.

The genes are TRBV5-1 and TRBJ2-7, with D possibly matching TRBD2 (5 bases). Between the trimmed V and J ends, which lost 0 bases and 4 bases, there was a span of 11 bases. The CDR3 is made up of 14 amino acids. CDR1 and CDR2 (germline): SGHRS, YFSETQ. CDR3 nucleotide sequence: TGCGCCAGCAGCTTGGTGAGCGGTGGGTACGAGCAGTACTTC. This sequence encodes CASSLVSGGYEQYF.

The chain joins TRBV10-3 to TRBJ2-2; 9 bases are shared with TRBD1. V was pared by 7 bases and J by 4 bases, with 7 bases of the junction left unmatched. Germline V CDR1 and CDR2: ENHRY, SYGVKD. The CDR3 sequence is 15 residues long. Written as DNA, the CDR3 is TGTGCCATCACCCCGGGACAGGGTTTCACCGGGGAGCTGTTTTTT. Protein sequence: CAITPGQGFTGELFF.

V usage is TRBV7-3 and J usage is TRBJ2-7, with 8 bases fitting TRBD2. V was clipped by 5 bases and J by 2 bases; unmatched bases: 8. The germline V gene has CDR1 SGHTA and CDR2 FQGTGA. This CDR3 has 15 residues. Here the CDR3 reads CASSASSGSTYEQYF. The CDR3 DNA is TGTGCCAGCAGCGCCTCTAGCGGGTCTACCTACGAGCAGTACTTC. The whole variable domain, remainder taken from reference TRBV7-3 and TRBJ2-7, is GAGVSQTPSNKVTEKGKYVELRCDPISGHTALYWYRQSLGQGPEFLIYFQGTGAADDSGLPNDRFFAVRPEGSVSTLKIQRTERGDSAVYLCASSASSGSTYEQYFGPGTRLTVT.

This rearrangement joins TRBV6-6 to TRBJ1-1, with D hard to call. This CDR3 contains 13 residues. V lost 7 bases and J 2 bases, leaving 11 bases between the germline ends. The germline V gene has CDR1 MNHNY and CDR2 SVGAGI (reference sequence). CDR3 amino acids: CASTPDPNTEAFF. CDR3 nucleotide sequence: TGTGCCAGCACCCCAGATCCAAACACTGAAGCTTTCTTT.

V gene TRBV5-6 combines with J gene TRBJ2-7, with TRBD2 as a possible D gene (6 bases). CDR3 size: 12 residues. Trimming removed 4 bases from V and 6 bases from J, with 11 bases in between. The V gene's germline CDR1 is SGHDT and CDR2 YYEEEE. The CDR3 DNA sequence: TGTGCCAGCAGCCGACTAGATGGCGAGCAGTACTTC. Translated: CASSRLDGEQYF. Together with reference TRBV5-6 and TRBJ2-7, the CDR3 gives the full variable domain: DAGVTQSPTHLIKTRGQQVTLRCSPKSGHDTVSWYQQALGQGPQFIFQYYEEEERQRGNFPDRFSGHQFPNYSSELNVNALLLGDSALYLCASSRLDGEQYFGPGTRLTVT.

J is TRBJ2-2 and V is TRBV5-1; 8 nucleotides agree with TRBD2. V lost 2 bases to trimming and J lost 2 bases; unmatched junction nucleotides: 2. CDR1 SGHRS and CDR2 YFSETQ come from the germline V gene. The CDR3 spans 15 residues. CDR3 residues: CASSLAGANTGELFF. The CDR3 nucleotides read TGCGCCAGCAGCTTAGCGGGGGCCAACACCGGGGAGCTGTTTTTT.

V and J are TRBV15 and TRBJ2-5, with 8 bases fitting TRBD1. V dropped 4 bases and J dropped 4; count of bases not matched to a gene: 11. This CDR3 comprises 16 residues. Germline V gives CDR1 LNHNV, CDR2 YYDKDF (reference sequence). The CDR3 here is CATSNRQGRGGETQYF. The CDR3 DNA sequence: TGTGCCACCAGCAACCGACAGGGGCGAGGGGGAGAGACCCAGTACTTC.

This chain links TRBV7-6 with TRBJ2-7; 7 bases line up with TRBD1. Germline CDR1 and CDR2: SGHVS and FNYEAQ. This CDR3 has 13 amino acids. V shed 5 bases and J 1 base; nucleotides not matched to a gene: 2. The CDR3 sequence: CASSPDRSYEQYF. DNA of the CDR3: TGTGCCAGCAGCCCGGACAGGTCCTACGAGCAGTACTTC.

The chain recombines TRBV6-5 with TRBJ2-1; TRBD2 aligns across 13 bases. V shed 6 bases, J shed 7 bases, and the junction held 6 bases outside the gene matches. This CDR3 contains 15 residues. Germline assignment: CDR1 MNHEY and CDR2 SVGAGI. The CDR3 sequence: CASRRTSGSRNEQFF. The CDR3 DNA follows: TGTGCCAGCAGGAGGACTAGCGGGAGTAGGAATGAGCAGTTCTTC.